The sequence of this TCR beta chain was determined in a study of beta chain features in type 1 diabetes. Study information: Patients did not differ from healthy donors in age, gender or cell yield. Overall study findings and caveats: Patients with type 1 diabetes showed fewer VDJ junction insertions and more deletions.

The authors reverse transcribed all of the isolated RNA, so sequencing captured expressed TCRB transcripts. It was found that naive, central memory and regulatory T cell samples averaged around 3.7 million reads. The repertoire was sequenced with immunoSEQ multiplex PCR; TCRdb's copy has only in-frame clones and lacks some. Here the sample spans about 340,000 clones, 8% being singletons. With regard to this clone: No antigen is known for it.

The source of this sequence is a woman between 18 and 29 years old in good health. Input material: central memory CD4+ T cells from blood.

As DNA, the CDR3 is TGTGCCAGCAGCTTAGTGGTTGAGGCCAACGTCCTGACTTTC. It yields the protein CASSLVVEANVLTF. The chain is built from TRBV7-9 and TRBJ2-6, with D unresolved. Trimming removed 1 base from V and 6 bases from J, with 7 bases in between. Germline V CDR1 and CDR2: SEHNR, FQNEAQ (reference sequence). The CDR3 is 14 residues long.